One and the same sample provided the 18 T cell receptor beta chains below, sequenced in a study of blood T cell repertoires in COVID-19. Produced via immunoSEQ multiplex PCR; TCRdb's table is partial and in-frame only. Of 90,000 to 130,000 clones listed, 87% are singletons. The source material was peripheral blood. Every receptor here comes from a human donor in a cohort sampled during active COVID-19.

The rearrangement uses TRBV6-5 and TRBJ2-3, with D maybe TRBD1 (5 bases). In germline, CDR1 is MNHEY, CDR2 SVGAGI. Trimming left V 6 bases short and J 5 bases short, with 12 bases between. This CDR3 is 13 amino acids long. CDR3 sequence reads: CASRDDRGDTQYF. For the CDR3, the DNA is TGTGCCAGCAGGGACGACAGAGGAGATACGCAGTATTTT.

The rearrangement uses TRBV19 and TRBJ1-2; TRBD1 matches 7 bases. The CDR3 is 14 amino acids. V lost 4 bases and J lost 2; bases outside the gene matches: 4. Germline values: CDR1 LNHDA, CDR2 SQIVND (reference sequence). The CDR3 DNA reads as TGTGCCAGTAGTAGACAGGGCAAGAACTATGGCTACACCTTC. It translates to CASSRQGKNYGYTF. Together with reference TRBV19 and TRBJ1-2, the CDR3 gives the full variable domain: DGGITQSPKYLFRKEGQNVTLSCEQNLNHDAMYWYRQDPGQGLRLIYYSQIVNDFQKGDIAEGYSVSREKKESFPLTVTSAQKNPTAFYLCASSRQGKNYGYTFGSGTRLTVV.

The chain employs TRBV3-1 (or the pseudogene TRBV3-2) and TRBJ2-5; D uncertain. Trimming removed 1 base at V and 5 bases at J, with 11 bases between. Germline V gives CDR1 LGHDT, CDR2 YNNKEL (reference sequence). CDR3 length: 14 amino acids. The CDR3 region has the DNA TGTGCCAGCAGCCAAGTGCCACGCCAGGAGACCCAGTACTTC. It is translated as CASSQVPRQETQYF.

The count of this clone is one. The rearrangement links TRBV28 to TRBJ2-7, with 12 bases lining up with TRBD2. With V trimmed by 7 bases and J by 0 bases, 7 bases remained unmatched. CDR1 is MDHEN, CDR2 SYDVKM, per germline. This CDR3 spans 16 amino acids. CDR3 loop: CASTGGLAGASYEQYF. DNA for the CDR3: TGTGCCAGCACCGGGGGACTAGCGGGCGCCTCCTACGAGCAGTACTTC.

The CDR3 nucleotides read TGTGCCAGCAGGGTTAGTGGCAATCAGCCCCAGCATTTT. This gives the protein CASRVSGNQPQHF. The rearrangement joins TRBV12-3 or TRBV12-4 to TRBJ1-5; D is unresolved. V shed 6 bases and J shed 2 bases, with 8 bases lying between them. This CDR3 contains 13 residues.

This clone was recorded only once. The V and J genes are TRBV10-3 and TRBJ1-2; 8 bases map to TRBD1. From germline, CDR1 is ENHRY and CDR2 SYGVKD. The V and J ends lost 0 bases and 8 bases, in that order; junction bases with no gene match: 8. This CDR3 contains 15 residues. The CDR3 DNA follows: TGTGCCATCAGTGAGTCGGGAGGACAGGGACAAGGCTACACCTTC. Its protein product is CAISESGGQGQGYTF.

V and J are TRBV14 and TRBJ1-2; D gene unclear. Between the trimmed V and J ends, which lost 4 bases and 0 bases, there was a span of 6 bases. The germline V gene has CDR1 SGHDN and CDR2 FVKESK. The length of the CDR3 is 13 residues. CDR3 coding DNA: TGTGCCAGCAGCCGGGAGTCTAACTATGGCTACACCTTC. Translated, it gives CASSRESNYGYTF.

The J gene is TRBJ2-5, the V gene TRBV6-5; 9 positions agree with TRBD2. Per germline, CDR1 MNHEY and CDR2 SVGAGI. The CDR3 spans 15 residues. V lost 2 bases to trimming and J lost 4 bases; unmatched junction nucleotides: 5. The CDR3 DNA is TGTGCCAGCAGTTACAGCCCAGCGGGAGGAGAGACCCAGTACTTC. It codes for CASSYSPAGGETQYF.

This rearrangement joins TRBV7-8 to TRBJ2-5; 9 nucleotides line up with TRBD2. The V gene end was trimmed by 1 base and the J gene end by 5 bases; junction bases not matched to a gene: 8. The CDR3 totals 16 residues. Looked up from germline, CDR1 is SGHVS and CDR2 is FQNEAQ. For the CDR3, the DNA is TGTGCCAGCAGCTTAGTGGTAGCGGGAGCCGGGGAGACCCAGTACTTC. This translates into CASSLVVAGAGETQYF. The full variable domain, completed using reference TRBV7-8 and TRBJ2-5, is GAGVSQSPRYKVAKRGQDVALRCDPISGHVSLFWYQQALGQGPEFLTYFQNEAQLDKSGLPSDRFFAERPEGSVSTLKIQRTQQEDSAVYLCASSLVVAGAGETQYFGPGTRLLVL.

The chain uses TRBV27 and TRBJ2-2; weak D call: TRBD2 (6 bases). V was pared by 5 bases and J by 6 bases, with 19 bases between. The CDR3 is made up of 16 amino acids. Germline CDR1 is MNHEY and CDR2 is SMNVEV (reference sequence). The CDR3 region has the DNA TGTGCCAGCAGTATTACCGGGACTCTATTGGCCGGGGAGCTGTTTTTT. It translates to CASSITGTLLAGELFF.

There are a few counts of this clone. This rearrangement joins TRBV7-2 to TRBJ2-7, with 12 bases aligning to TRBD2. Germline V lookup: CDR1 SGHTA, CDR2 FQGNSA. V lost 5 bases and J lost 1; bases outside the gene matches: 6. This CDR3 is built from 16 residues. DNA of the CDR3: TGTGCCAGCAGCCCCGGGACTAGCGGGCCGTCCTACGAGCAGTACTTC. It yields the protein CASSPGTSGPSYEQYF.

This clone appeared a single time. This chain joins TRBV10-3 and TRBJ2-3; 9 nucleotides agree with TRBD2. The CDR3 length is 17 residues. Germline trimming cut 2 bases from V and 3 bases from J; bases unmatched to any gene: 9. CDR1 ENHRY and CDR2 SYGVKD come from the germline V gene. CDR3 amino acids: CAISEATTSGRTDTQYF. CDR3 DNA: TGTGCCATCAGTGAGGCCACGACTAGCGGTCGGACAGATACGCAGTATTTT.

This clone has just a few counts. The J gene is TRBJ2-7, the V gene TRBV3-1 (or the pseudogene TRBV3-2); TRBD2 matches 13 bases. CDR3 length equals 17 residues. Trimming removed 0 bases from V and 7 bases from J; junction bases left unmatched: 9. Germline CDR1 LGHDT, CDR2 YNNKEL (reference sequence). CDR3 in DNA: TGTGCCAGCAGCCAAGAGATTACTAGCGGGAGGGACGGAGAGCAGTACTTC. As protein: CASSQEITSGRDGEQYF.

This clone was recorded a few times. The rearrangement uses TRBV13 and TRBJ1-2; 9 bases match TRBD1. The CDR3 extends over 15 amino acids. Per germline, CDR1 PRHDT and CDR2 FYEKMQ (reference sequence). The trim removed 6 bases at V and 7 bases at J, leaving 12 bases unmatched. The CDR3 DNA is TGTGCCAGCAGGGACCGGACAGGGGATCCGGGTGGCTACACCTTC. Protein: CASRDRTGDPGGYTF.

The chain couples TRBV28 to TRBJ1-1, with unresolved D. Trimming left V 8 bases short and J 2 bases short, with 12 bases between. This CDR3 region has 13 residues. The germline V gene encodes CDR1 MDHEN and CDR2 SYDVKM. Here the CDR3 reads CASVSYRNTEAFF. Written as DNA, the CDR3 is TGTGCCAGCGTTTCGTACAGAAACACTGAAGCTTTCTTT.

The chain combines TRBV19 with TRBJ2-1; 14 bases agree with TRBD2. The CDR3 has 16 amino acids. Germline V lookup: CDR1 LNHDA, CDR2 SQIVND (reference sequence). V shed 4 bases, J shed 5 bases, and the junction held 4 bases outside the gene matches. The CDR3 coding sequence is TGTGCCAGTAGTACCCAGGGACTAGCGGGGGACAATGAGCAGTTCTTC. Its protein is CASSTQGLAGDNEQFF.

CDR3 amino acids: CASSLQGGGLYNEQFF. CDR3 bases: TGCGCCAGCAGCTTGCAGGGCGGGGGTCTCTACAATGAGCAGTTCTTC. The V call is TRBV5-1, the J call TRBJ2-1; TRBD2 matches at 7 bases. Germline CDR1 reads SGHRS; CDR2 reads YFSETQ. Trimming at V came to 1 base and at J to 3 bases, leaving 7 bases not matched to a gene. CDR3 length: 16 residues.

This clone showed up just a few times. Other DNA variants within this sample encode the same CDR3. The rearrangement uses TRBV6-2 or TRBV6-3 and TRBJ2-1, with a weak D call TRBD2 (7 bases). CDR1 is MNHEY and CDR2 is SVGEGT in the germline V gene. CDR3 length equals 18 residues. The V and J ends lost 2 bases and 4 bases respectively, with 21 bases between them. CDR3 sequence reads: CASSYLGGGGGQYNEQFF. DNA of the CDR3: TGTGCCAGCAGTTACCTTGGGGGCGGGGGCGGGCAATACAATGAGCAGTTCTTC.